This passage covers 3 T cell receptor beta chains from one sample sequenced in a study of regulatory T cells in long-lasting Graves disease. The time point here: newly diagnosed GD, antithyroid drugs for less than 3 months. RNA from PBMCs was the source of the TCR library. Investigators prepared the TCR beta libraries by applying iRepertoire HTBI primers and Arm-PCR of CDR3 regions. TCRdb re-analysed the multiplex PCR reads in MiXCR, keeping a single row per CDR3 protein. The sample comprises about 460,000 distinct CDR3 sequences, 14% of which are singletons, and approximately 19% rests with the top ten. This sample was shared with a second study, whose subject was T cells in Graves' hyperthyroidism and ophthalmopathy.

The sequencing used peripheral blood mononuclear cells (PBMCs), collected at new diagnosis, from a patient treated with antithyroid drugs. The receptors stem from a woman between 50 and 59 years old with Graves disease.

In this sample, this clonotype turned up many times. This chain connects TRBV6-1 to TRBJ2-2; 8 bases are shared with TRBD1. Germline V gene data show CDR1 as MNHNS and CDR2 as SASEGT. This CDR3 is built from 14 residues. V lost 7 bases to trimming and J lost 5 bases; unmatched junction nucleotides: 6. CDR3 coding DNA: TGTGCCAGCACTCAGGGGGCTGGTACCGGGGAGCTGTTTTTT. It translates to CASTQGAGTGELFF.

This clonotype was detected a few times. The V and J genes are TRBV28 and TRBJ2-5; D uncertain. This CDR3 spans 13 amino acids. Trimming left V 3 bases short and J 1 base short, with 6 bases between. Germline V gene data show CDR1 as MDHEN and CDR2 as SYDVKM. The CDR3 is CASSFTTQETQYF. CDR3 in DNA: TGTGCCAGCAGTTTTACTACCCAAGAGACCCAGTACTTC. Complete variable domain (other parts from reference TRBV28 and TRBJ2-5): DVKVTQSSRYLVKRTGEKVFLECVQDMDHENMFWYRQDPGLGLRLIYFSYDVKMKEKGDIPEGYSVSREKKERFSLILESASTNQTSMYLCASSFTTQETQYFGPGTRLLVL.

This rearrangement joins TRBV5-1 to TRBJ2-3; perhaps TRBD2 as D (7 bases). Germline values: CDR1 SGHRS, CDR2 YFSETQ. V dropped 4 bases and J dropped 2 bases, with 17 bases sitting between them. The CDR3 is made up of 16 amino acids. The CDR3 is CASSARGAGPTDTQYF. DNA for the CDR3: TGCGCCAGCAGCGCCCGGGGGGCGGGTCCCACAGATACGCAGTATTTT. The entire variable domain, with the rest obtained from reference TRBV5-1 and TRBJ2-3, is as follows: KAGVTQTPRYLIKTRGQQVTLSCSPISGHRSVSWYQQTPGQGLQFLFEYFSETQRNKGNFPGRFSGRQFSNSRSEMNVSTLELGDSALYLCASSARGAGPTDTQYFGPGTRLTVL.